This passage covers 16 T cell receptor beta chains from one sample sequenced in a study of chemoradiotherapy in HPV16-positive cancers. Clones were read by immunoSEQ multiplex PCR, and TCRdb kept only the in-frame ones, dropping some. Of 20,000 to 25,000 clones in the sample, roughly 94% were seen once. Sampling was done from a patient who underwent chemoradiotherapy. All receptors derive from a human donor with HPV-associated anogenital cancer.

The chain uses TRBV7-9 and TRBJ1-4; D may be TRBD1 (5 bases). V was pared by 4 bases and J by 7 bases, with 10 bases between. This CDR3 contains 13 residues. In germline, CDR1 is SEHNR, CDR2 FQNEAQ (reference sequence). The CDR3 region is CASSSAGTEKLFF. The DNA of the CDR3 is TGTGCCAGCAGCTCGGCAGGGACTGAAAAACTGTTTTTT.

The genes are TRBV5-1 and TRBJ1-1; tentatively, D is TRBD1 (5 bases). Germline V gives CDR1 SGHRS, CDR2 YFSETQ. CDR3 size: 14 residues. V lost 1 base and J 3 bases, leaving 10 bases between the germline ends. Written as DNA, the CDR3 is TGCGCCAGCAGCTTGCAGGGATGGGACACTGAAGCTTTCTTT. Translating gives CASSLQGWDTEAFF.

V usage is TRBV6-5 and J usage is TRBJ1-1; D gene uncertain. The CDR3 is 14 amino acids. Germline assignment: CDR1 MNHEY and CDR2 SVGAGI. Trimming cost V 4 bases and J 1 base, with 10 bases left between them. The CDR3 here is CASSSLTSNTEAFF. For the CDR3, the DNA is TGTGCCAGCAGTTCCCTGACATCGAACACTGAAGCTTTCTTT.

This clone appeared a single time. V and J are TRBV7-9 and TRBJ1-2; D may be TRBD1 (5 bases). Between the trimmed V and J ends, which lost 4 bases and 6 bases, there was a span of 15 bases. Per the germline V gene, CDR1 is SEHNR and CDR2 is FQNEAQ (reference sequence). The CDR3 contains 14 residues. The CDR3 is CASSSSPGLNGYTF. The CDR3 nucleotides read TGTGCCAGCAGCTCCTCCCCGGGACTAAATGGCTACACCTTC.

The chain uses TRBV5-5 and TRBJ2-4; 9 bases fit TRBD1. CDR3 length: 14 amino acids. In germline, CDR1 is SGHKS, CDR2 YYEKEE (reference sequence). With V trimmed by 3 bases and J by 8 bases, 6 bases remained unmatched. The CDR3 DNA follows: TGTGCCAGCAGCTCGGACAGGGGAGGTGACATTCAGTACTTC. It yields the protein CASSSDRGGDIQYF.

This clone was recorded only once. The chain has TRBV18 and TRBJ2-6, with 9 bases fitting TRBD1. The CDR3 runs 17 residues. J gave up 4 bases and V 5 bases, and 9 bases lay outside the gene matches. Germline V gene lookup returns CDR1 KGHSH and CDR2 LQKENI. The CDR3 DNA follows: TGTGCCAGCTCAGTGACCGGGACAGGGCCAGGGGCCAACGTCCTGACTTTC. It yields the protein CASSVTGTGPGANVLTF. The complete variable domain, with remaining parts taken from reference TRBV18 and TRBJ2-6, reads NAGVMQNPRHLVRRRGQEARLRCSPMKGHSHVYWYRQLPEEGLKFMVYLQKENIIDESGMPKERFSAEFPKEGPSILRIQQVVRGDSAAYFCASSVTGTGPGANVLTFGAGSRLTVL.

The rearrangement uses TRBV7-9 and TRBJ1-1; no clear D. The ends were cut back, 5 bases at V and 7 bases at J, with 11 bases in the middle. This CDR3 is built from 12 residues. Looked up from germline, CDR1 is SEHNR and CDR2 is FQNEAQ (reference sequence). The CDR3 spells CASSQWAGEAFF. The CDR3 region has the DNA TGTGCCAGCAGCCAGTGGGCGGGTGAAGCTTTCTTT.

This clone was detected only once. V gene TRBV2 combines with J gene TRBJ2-7; D tentatively fits TRBD1 or TRBD2 (5 bases each). The CDR3 sequence is 14 residues long. Trimming removed 2 bases at V and 3 bases at J, with 11 bases between. Looked up from germline, CDR1 is SNHLY and CDR2 is FYNNEI. CDR3 nucleotide sequence: TGTGCCAGCAGTGAATCATTGAGGGGCTACGAGCAGTACTTC. It codes for CASSESLRGYEQYF. Combining the CDR3 with reference TRBV2 and TRBJ2-7 gives the whole variable domain EPEVTQTPSHQVTQMGQEVILRCVPISNHLYFYWYRQILGQKVEFLVSFYNNEISEKSEIFDDQFSVERPDGSNFTLKIRSTKLEDSAMYFCASSESLRGYEQYFGPGTRLTVT.

The chain uses TRBV9 and TRBJ1-2; the D gene is possibly TRBD1 (5 bases). From germline, CDR1 is SGDLS and CDR2 YYNGEE. This CDR3 comprises 13 residues. With 4 bases removed from V and 3 bases from J, the gap between germline ends came to 10 bases. The CDR3 coding sequence is TGTGCCAGCAGCATTGGGACGGACTATGGCTACACCTTC. Translating it yields CASSIGTDYGYTF.

A remark on this clone: No DNA is shown, since the ends of the CDR3 on it are uncertain; the CDR3 is the one TCRdb lists. The CDR3 sequence is CASILDRNTEAFF. The V and J genes are TRBV2 and TRBJ1-1; no DNA check was done on the table's D call, TRBD1. Looked up from germline, CDR1 is SNHLY and CDR2 is FYNNEI. From its first to its last residue, the CDR3 has 13 amino acids.

This sequence joins TRBV6-5 and TRBJ1-1, with a possible D match to TRBD1 (5 bases). The CDR3 totals 14 residues. Trimming cost V 6 bases and J 1 base, with 12 bases left between them. CDR1 and CDR2 from the germline V gene are MNHEY and SVGAGI. The CDR3 spells CASRRQSGNTEAFF. The CDR3 DNA reads as TGTGCCAGCAGACGACAGTCGGGGAACACTGAAGCTTTCTTT.

CDR3 in DNA: TGTGCCAGCAGCGAAGCGGGGGGCCAATCCGGGGAGCTGTTTTTT. It specifies CASSEAGGQSGELFF. The chain combines TRBV11-2 with TRBJ2-2, with 9 bases matching TRBD2. Trimming at V came to 5 bases and at J to 6 bases, leaving 7 bases not matched to a gene. There are 15 residues in the CDR3. Germline assignment: CDR1 SGHAT and CDR2 FQNNGV. The full variable domain, its missing parts supplied by reference TRBV11-2 and TRBJ2-2, is EAGVAQSPRYKIIEKRQSVAFWCNPISGHATLYWYQQILGQGPKLLIQFQNNGVVDDSQLPKDRFSAERLKGVDSTLKIQPAKLEDSAVYLCASSEAGGQSGELFFGEGSRLTVL.

The chain links TRBV18 to TRBJ1-5; D is uncertain. The CDR3 covers 15 residues. V shed 2 bases and J shed 0 bases, with 8 bases lying between them. The germline CDR1 and CDR2 sequences are KGHSH and LQKENI. The CDR3 loop reads CASSPGRISNQPQHF. The CDR3 DNA follows: TGTGCCAGCTCACCAGGACGGATTAGCAATCAGCCCCAGCATTTT. Full variable domain (outside the CDR3, taken from reference TRBV18 and TRBJ1-5): NAGVMQNPRHLVRRRGQEARLRCSPMKGHSHVYWYRQLPEEGLKFMVYLQKENIIDESGMPKERFSAEFPKEGPSILRIQQVVRGDSAAYFCASSPGRISNQPQHFGDGTRLSIL.

The V and J genes are TRBV2 and TRBJ1-1, with a possible D match to TRBD1 (6 bases). Germline assignment: CDR1 SNHLY and CDR2 FYNNEI. V was cut by 5 bases and J by 1 base, with 11 bases left in between. The CDR3 contains 14 residues. CDR3 region: CASSTGTWNTEAFF. CDR3 coding DNA: TGTGCCAGCAGTACAGGGACTTGGAACACTGAAGCTTTCTTT.

This rearrangement joins TRBV6-1 to TRBJ2-1, with D maybe TRBD1 (6 bases). Per germline, CDR1 MNHNS and CDR2 SASEGT. Trimming removed 2 bases at V and 14 bases at J, with 19 bases between. The CDR3 runs to 14 residues. Written as DNA, the CDR3 is TGTGCCAGCAGTGAAATAGGGGGAATTGGGGCTGAGTTCTTC. Translation: CASSEIGGIGAEFF.

The V call is TRBV6-6, the J call TRBJ1-5; D gene ambiguous. This CDR3 has 15 amino acids. Germline loops: CDR1 MNHNY, CDR2 SVGAGI (reference sequence). Trimming pared 7 bases from V and 0 bases from J, leaving 13 bases between. This chain's CDR3 is CASTNDGTSNQPQHF. CDR3 coding DNA: TGTGCCAGCACCAACGACGGTACTAGCAATCAGCCCCAGCATTTT.